This T cell receptor (beta chain) was observed in a study of CD8+CD57+ T cells in acquired aplastic anemia. Study information: Sorted CD4+ and CD8+ cells gave an average of 3.2 ug of DNA. General study points: Patients and controls shared 25 to 30 CD8+ CDR3 sequences.

V trimming: 7 bases; J trimming: 2 bases; junction bases outside the gene matches: 5. This CDR3 contains 13 residues. Per the germline V gene, CDR1 is SQVTM and CDR2 is ANQGSEA. The table lists this clonotype with many counts. As yet, its antigen is unknown. TCR beta VDJ and CDR3 profiles were obtained from a genomic DNA template. One entry per CDR3 protein results from TCRdb running MiXCR on the reads. Of just over 450,000 distinct CDR3 sequences listed, more than 25% are singletons. The patients chosen for sequencing had shown expansion of CD8+CD57+ cells (detected by flow cytometry). Acquired aplastic anemia of severe grade affected all patients. Patient blood was sampled before any therapy had been received.

Specimen: sorted CD4+, CD8+, or CD8+CD57+ T cells (not recorded which) from PBMCs. This chain joins TRBV29-1 and TRBJ1-5; 7 bases fit TRBD1. The clonotype originates from a human donor with aplastic anemia. This chain's CDR3 is CSAGGERNQPQHF. The CDR3 region has the DNA TGCAGCGCAGGGGGGGAGCGCAATCAGCCCCAGCATTTT.